The 14 T cell receptor beta chains reported below all come from one sample, sequenced in a study of blood T cell repertoires in COVID-19. Only in-frame clones appear in the TCRdb table, and some are missing; sequencing was by immunoSEQ multiplex PCR. The repertoire consists of some 250,000 clones, with approximately 88% occurring once and the leading ten covering around 0.67%. The sample comprised peripheral blood. The receptor source for this set is a human donor in a cohort sampled during active COVID-19.

J is TRBJ2-7 and V is TRBV3-1 (or the pseudogene TRBV3-2); D remains ambiguous. The CDR3 contains 12 residues. V was shortened by 0 bases and J by 9 bases, with 9 bases between the two germline ends. Per the germline V gene, CDR1 is LGHDT and CDR2 is YNNKEL (reference sequence). CDR3 nucleotide sequence: TGTGCCAGCAGCCAAGATCTCCGCGGGCAGTACTTC. Encoded protein: CASSQDLRGQYF.

J is TRBJ2-4 and V is TRBV5-6, with 8 bases identical to TRBD1. J was trimmed by 3 bases and V by 4 bases; bases with no gene match: 3. The CDR3 runs to 14 residues. Germline CDR1 reads SGHDT; CDR2 reads YYEEEE. The CDR3 loop is CASSRGTGKNIQYF. Written as DNA, the CDR3 is TGTGCCAGCAGCCGAGGGACAGGCAAAAACATTCAGTACTTC.

V gene TRBV6-6 combines with J gene TRBJ1-1; D is possibly TRBD1 (5 bases). The CDR3 is 14 residues long. Trimming took off 5 bases at V and 0 bases at J, with 10 bases between the two ends. Germline CDR1 reads MNHNY; CDR2 reads SVGAGI (reference sequence). The CDR3 spells CASSPRVMNTEAFF. In nucleotides, the CDR3 is TGTGCCAGCAGTCCCAGGGTCATGAACACTGAAGCTTTCTTT.

There are a few counts of this clone. This chain connects TRBV7-8 to TRBJ1-5; D is unresolved. The CDR3 is made up of 14 amino acids. Trimming took 3 bases from V and 5 from J, leaving 11 bases between them. Looked up from germline, CDR1 is SGHVS and CDR2 is FQNEAQ. The CDR3 DNA sequence: TGTGCCAGCAGCTTCGGTCCAAAAGATCAGCCCCAGCATTTT. Translating gives CASSFGPKDQPQHF. The variable domain in full, completed from reference TRBV7-8 and TRBJ1-5, reads GAGVSQSPRYKVAKRGQDVALRCDPISGHVSLFWYQQALGQGPEFLTYFQNEAQLDKSGLPSDRFFAERPEGSVSTLKIQRTQQEDSAVYLCASSFGPKDQPQHFGDGTRLSIL.

J is TRBJ2-3 and V is TRBV11-3; 7 bases are shared with TRBD2. There are 14 residues in the CDR3. The ends lost 4 bases at V and 2 bases at J; junction bases unmatched: 3. Germline assignment: CDR1 SGHNT and CDR2 YENEEA. In nucleotides, the CDR3 is TGTGCCAGCAGCTCCGGACTAGTCACAGATACGCAGTATTTT. Its translation: CASSSGLVTDTQYF.

This chain connects TRBV14 to TRBJ2-3; 8 bases are a match to TRBD2. This CDR3 has 15 amino acids. CDR1 SGHDN and CDR2 FVKESK come from the germline V gene. V shed 4 bases and J 8 bases; nucleotides not matched to a gene: 11. DNA of the CDR3: TGTGCCAGCAGCCCTACGACTAGCGACATAGGTACGCAGTATTTT. Amino acid sequence: CASSPTTSDIGTQYF. Combining the CDR3 with reference TRBV14 and TRBJ2-3 gives the whole variable domain EAGVTQFPSHSVIEKGQTVTLRCDPISGHDNLYWYRRVMGKEIKFLLHFVKESKQDESGMPNNRFLAERTGGTYSTLKVQPAELEDSGVYFCASSPTTSDIGTQYFGPGTRLTVL.

V usage is TRBV16 and J usage is TRBJ2-1; 9 bases align to TRBD1. CDR1 and CDR2 from the germline V gene are KGHSY and FQNENV. V was pared by 2 bases and J by 5 bases, with 4 bases of the junction left unmatched. This CDR3 has 15 amino acids. CDR3 sequence reads: CASSQRRTGDNEQFF. The CDR3 DNA is TGTGCCAGCAGCCAACGACGGACAGGGGACAATGAGCAGTTCTTC.

The rearrangement joins TRBV10-1 to TRBJ1-6; no clear D. The V gene lost 3 bases and the J gene lost 7 bases, with 13 bases spanning the gap. The CDR3 extends over 15 amino acids. CDR1 and CDR2 from the germline V gene are WNHNN and SYGVQD (reference sequence). CDR3 sequence: CASSEVRFRNSPLHF. The CDR3 DNA reads as TGCGCCAGCAGTGAAGTGAGGTTTCGGAATTCACCCCTCCACTTT.

The V and J genes are TRBV10-3 and TRBJ1-2; maybe TRBD1 (6 bases). The CDR3 totals 14 residues. Trimming removed 2 bases from V and 3 bases from J, with 10 bases in between. Germline-derived CDR1 and CDR2 are ENHRY and SYGVKD. CDR3 loop: CAISETGTDYGYTF. In DNA, the CDR3 is TGTGCCATCAGTGAGACAGGGACGGACTATGGCTACACCTTC.

This clone was counted a single time. This chain joins TRBV6-5 and TRBJ1-1, with TRBD1 identical over 8 bases. The ends lost 6 bases at V and 7 bases at J; junction bases unmatched: 7. The length of the CDR3 is 13 residues. CDR1 MNHEY and CDR2 SVGAGI come from the germline V gene. CDR3 region: CASRWTGTLEAFF. In DNA, the CDR3 is TGTGCCAGCAGATGGACAGGGACTCTTGAAGCTTTCTTT.

The chain joins TRBV27 to TRBJ2-7; D possibly corresponds to TRBD1 (5 bases). The CDR3 is made up of 13 amino acids. Trimming took 2 bases from V and 6 from J, leaving 11 bases between them. CDR1 MNHEY and CDR2 SMNVEV come from the germline V gene (reference sequence). CDR3 bases: TGTGCCAGCAGTTTAGGGTCAGGGTTCGAGCAGTACTTC. Its protein is CASSLGSGFEQYF.

The chain recombines TRBV2 with TRBJ1-1; D uncertain. Trimming shortened V by 8 bases and J by 2 bases, and 12 bases separated the two germline ends. Germline CDR1 is SNHLY and CDR2 is FYNNEI. CDR3 length equals 13 residues. CDR3 bases: TGTGCCAGCTTTCGCACAGTAAACACTGAAGCTTTCTTT. Translating gives CASFRTVNTEAFF.

This chain connects TRBV6-5 to TRBJ2-5; D is unresolved. Germline V gene data show CDR1 as MNHEY and CDR2 as SVGAGI. The V end lost 5 bases, the J end lost 5 bases, and 12 bases lay between the germline ends. The CDR3 extends over 13 amino acids. CDR3 DNA: TGTGCCAGCAGTCAGAGACATAGGGAGACCCAGTACTTC. Its translation: CASSQRHRETQYF.

This chain connects TRBV5-6 to TRBJ2-7; 11 positions agree with TRBD1. CDR3 length: 13 amino acids. The V segment lost 5 bases and the J segment 5 bases; nucleotides outside the gene matches: 3. The germline gives CDR1 SGHDT, CDR2 YYEEEE. CDR3 residues: CASRRTGGNEQYF. In nucleotides, the CDR3 is TGTGCCAGCAGGCGGACAGGGGGCAACGAGCAGTACTTC.